A selection of T cell receptor beta chains follows, all from one sample in a study of shared clonotypes between healthy human individuals. Using immunoSEQ multiplex PCR, the repertoire was profiled, and TCRdb retains in-frame clones only, with some absent. The repertoire holds around 650,000 clones, with 95% to 97% as singletons. The sample consisted of naive CD8+ T cells sorted from blood. These receptors were collected from a woman aged 30 to 39 in good health. CDR3s include the opening cysteine and the closing phenylalanine or tryptophan. D genes are given only for firm matches. For some rows the clone size is stated as once, few or many, or as a class when expanded; others skip it.

d_gene	v_gene	abundance	j_gene	CDR3nt	CDR3aa
TRBD1	TRBV4-1	-	TRBJ1-2	TGCGCCAGCAGCCGACAAGGACAGGGAAGCGATGGCTACACCTTC	CASSRQGQGSDGYTF
TRBD1	TRBV13	-	TRBJ2-2	TGTGCCAGCAGCTCCTCCCCGGGGACAGGGGCCACCGGGGAGCTGTTTTTT	CASSSSPGTGATGELFF
-	TRBV20-1	many	TRBJ2-7	TGCAGTGCGATGGGGCCCTACGAGCAGTACTTC	CSAMGPYEQYF
TRBD2	TRBV6-1	-	TRBJ2-3	TGTGCCAGCAGTGGCACTAGCGGGAGGGCCGGCTTTACGCAGTATTTT	CASSGTSGRAGFTQYF
-	TRBV29-1	-	TRBJ2-7	TGCAGCGTTGCCGACAGCTACGAGCAGTACTTC	CSVADSYEQYF
TRBD1	TRBV5-8	-	TRBJ2-7	TGTGCCAGCAGCTTTCAGGGGGCGGGGGAGCAGTACTTC	CASSFQGAGEQYF
-	TRBV20-1	-	TRBJ2-1	TGCAGTGCTAGAGACGGGAATGAGCAGTTCTTC	CSARDGNEQFF
-	TRBV6-5	once	TRBJ2-7	TGTGCCAGCAGTTACTCGGGGGATAGGACGAGTGAGCAGTACTTC	CASSYSGDRTSEQYF
-	TRBV27	-	TRBJ2-6	TGTGCCAGCAGTTTAATGGGTTCTGGGGCCAACGTCCTGACTTTC	CASSLMGSGANVLTF
-	TRBV27	-	TRBJ2-2	TGTGCCAGCATAAGGCGAGCGAGGGCCGGGGAGCTGTTTTTT	CASIRRARAGELFF
-	TRBV27	-	TRBJ2-1	TGTGCCAGCAGTTTAGGGGCAGGGGTCGTGAATGAGCAGTTCTTC	CASSLGAGVVNEQFF
TRBD2	TRBV2	-	TRBJ2-3	TGTGCCAGCAGCCCTACTAGCGGGAGCAAGTATTTT	CASSPTSGSKYF
TRBD2	TRBV6-6	-	TRBJ2-7	TGTGCCAGCAGTTACCTAGCGGGACCCTACGAGCAGTACTTC	CASSYLAGPYEQYF
TRBD2	TRBV7-2	-	TRBJ2-2	TGTGCCAGCAGCCATCCGGGACTAGCGGGAGCGGACTTCACCGGGGAGCTGTTTTTT	CASSHPGLAGADFTGELFF
-	TRBV9	-	TRBJ2-5	TGTGCCAGCAGCGCCGACAGCTATCTAATGGAGACCCAGTACTTC	CASSADSYLMETQYF
-	TRBV9	-	TRBJ2-7	TGTGCCAGCAGCCCCGGCGGGGAGCAGTACTTC	CASSPGGEQYF
TRBD1	TRBV5-1	-	TRBJ2-7	TGCGCCAGCAGCCTAGAGGACAGGGCCTCCTACGAGCAGTACTTC	CASSLEDRASYEQYF
-	TRBV5-6	-	TRBJ2-7	TGTGCCAGCAGCAGCCTTACCTACGAGCAGTACTTC	CASSSLTYEQYF
-	TRBV6-1	-	TRBJ2-7	TGTGCCAGCAGTTTCGGGCCCTCTTACGAGCAGTACTTC	CASSFGPSYEQYF
-	TRBV20-1	-	TRBJ2-7	TGCAGTGCTAGGGCCTACGAGCAGTACTTC	CSARAYEQYF
TRBD1	TRBV6-5	-	TRBJ1-5	TGTGCCAGCAGTTCGGGACAGGAAGATCAGCCCCAGCATTTT	CASSSGQEDQPQHF
-	TRBV5-1	-	TRBJ2-1	TGCGCCAGCAGCTTGGTATCCAGCGGACCTTACAATGAGCAGTTCTTC	CASSLVSSGPYNEQFF
-	TRBV30	-	TRBJ1-6	TGTGCCTGGAAATCCGCACCAAATTCACCCCTCCACTTT	CAWKSAPNSPLHF
-	TRBV11-2	-	TRBJ1-2	TGTGCCAGCAGCTTAGTTCGGGGTGGTCAGTTCTTTGGCTACACCTTC	CASSLVRGGQFFGYTF
-	TRBV5-1	-	TRBJ2-7	TGCGCCAGCAGCTTGGATCTGGGTTACGAGCAGTACTTC	CASSLDLGYEQYF
TRBD2	TRBV6-5	-	TRBJ2-5	TGTGCCAGCAGGATGACTAGCGCAACGGGTGAGACCCAGTACTTC	CASRMTSATGETQYF
TRBD1	TRBV28	-	TRBJ2-7	TGTGCCACCCGGGACAGGGGGTACGAGCAGTACTTC	CATRDRGYEQYF
TRBD2	TRBV27	-	TRBJ2-7	TGTGCCAGCAGTCTTCGGGACTATTACGAGCAGTACTTC	CASSLRDYYEQYF
-	TRBV14	-	TRBJ1-6	TGTGCCAGCAGCCAAATGACTGACGCCTATAATTCACCCCTCCACTTT	CASSQMTDAYNSPLHF
-	TRBV7-6	-	TRBJ2-3	TGTGCCAGCAGCCCCCGTGGGACAGATACGCAGTATTTT	CASSPRGTDTQYF
-	TRBV19	-	TRBJ2-2	TGTGCCAGTAGTATAGTTAACGGGGAGCTGTTTTTT	CASSIVNGELFF